Listed below are T cell receptor beta chains from one sample, sequenced in a study of blood T cell repertoires in COVID-19. Assay: immunoSEQ multiplex PCR; the TCRdb copy retains only in-frame clones and omits some. The sample has tens of thousands of clones, 65% to 85% seen once. Sequenced input: peripheral blood. Every receptor here comes from an elderly woman with active or convalescent COVID-19. Both conserved end residues are part of each CDR3. The D gene is left open where the match is weak. Size is stated for part of the rows, as once, few or many counts, or as a class when the clone is expanded.

>TRBJ2-7|TRBV14|.|.
TGTGCCAGCAGCCAAGGCAGGGATTATTACGGGCAGTACTTC
CASSQGRDYYGQYF
>TRBJ1-5|TRBV5-1|.|.
TGCGCCAGCAGCCTCGGCGGACAGAGCAATCAGCCCCAGCATTTT
CASSLGGQSNQPQHF
>TRBJ2-3|TRBV4-1|.|.
TGCGCCAGCAGCCGCGGGACTCCCAGCACAGATACGCAGTATTTT
CASSRGTPSTDTQYF
>TRBJ1-4|TRBV6-5|TRBD1|.
TGTGCCAGCAGCCCAAGGGGGACAGCAAATGAAAAACTGTTTTTT
CASSPRGTANEKLFF
>TRBJ2-7|TRBV7-9|.|.
TGTGCCAGCAGCTTAGGAGACAGCGCTTTGAACGAGCAGTACTTC
CASSLGDSALNEQYF
>TRBJ1-1|TRBV6-1|TRBD1|.
TGTGCCAGCAGTGAAGGGACAGGGGGGGGCACTGAAGCTTTCTTT
CASSEGTGGGTEAFF
>TRBJ2-7|TRBV18|TRBD1|.
TGTGCCAGCTCACCAGGACAGGGGGTTTACGAGCAGTACTTC
CASSPGQGVYEQYF
>TRBJ1-2|TRBV18|TRBD1|few
TGTGCCAGCTCACCCGACAGGGCCAAGGGAGATGGCTACACCTTC
CASSPDRAKGDGYTF
>TRBJ1-5|TRBV28|TRBD1|.
TGTGCCAGCAGAGGACAGGGGCTTAGCAATCAGCCCCAGCATTTT
CASRGQGLSNQPQHF
>TRBJ2-2|TRBV6-5|.|.
TGTGCCAGCTGGCTAGCGCCAAACACCGGGGAGCTGTTTTTT
CASWLAPNTGELFF
>TRBJ1-2|TRBV5-6|TRBD1|.
TGTGCCAGCAGCGGGACAGTAAATGGCTACACCTTC
CASSGTVNGYTF